A selection of T cell receptor beta chains follows, all from one sample in a study of blood T cell repertoires in COVID-19. The assay was immunoSEQ multiplex PCR, and TCRdb's table has in-frame clones only and misses some. The sample includes 300,000 to 400,000 clones, just over 85% seen only once; the top ten take approximately 4.4%. Material: PBMCs or T cells enriched from blood (not recorded which). These receptors were collected from a woman aged 40 to 50 with acute COVID-19. The CDR3 runs from the conserved cysteine through the conserved F or W. The order of the fields is V gene, J gene, clone size, D gene, CDR3 DNA, CDR3 protein. D genes are given only for firm matches. Some rows have no size entry. The others give once, few or many, or a class for an expanded clone.

v_call: TRBV15
j_call: TRBJ2-1
clone_size: .
d_call: .
cdr3_nt: TGTGCCACCAGCAGTCTAGGGACTCCGGGGTCCCCCTACAATGAGCAGTTCTTC
cdr3_aa: CATSSLGTPGSPYNEQFF

v_call: TRBV24-1
j_call: TRBJ2-2
clone_size: .
d_call: TRBD1
cdr3_nt: TGTGCCACCAGTGATCCGGGACAGGGAAACGGGGAGCTGTTTTTT
cdr3_aa: CATSDPGQGNGELFF

v_call: TRBV4-1
j_call: TRBJ2-3
clone_size: .
d_call: TRBD2
cdr3_nt: TGCGCCAGCAGCCAAGCCCCGGGACTAGCGGGCACAGATACGCAGTATTTT
cdr3_aa: CASSQAPGLAGTDTQYF

v_call: TRBV27
j_call: TRBJ1-2
clone_size: .
d_call: TRBD1
cdr3_nt: TGTGCCAGCAGCTTCGACAGGGCGGGCGGCTACACCTTC
cdr3_aa: CASSFDRAGGYTF

v_call: TRBV7-6
j_call: TRBJ1-3
clone_size: .
d_call: TRBD1
cdr3_nt: TGTGCCAGCAGCTTAGTAGGGGGACAGGGGATCGGAAACACCATATATTTT
cdr3_aa: CASSLVGGQGIGNTIYF

v_call: TRBV20-1
j_call: TRBJ2-7
clone_size: .
d_call: .
cdr3_nt: TGCAGTGCGGCGGGGTCCTACGAGCAGTACTTC
cdr3_aa: CSAAGSYEQYF

v_call: TRBV7-2
j_call: TRBJ2-1
clone_size: .
d_call: .
cdr3_nt: TGTGCCAGCAGCTTAGCGTTTGAGGTTCCGGAGCAGTTCTTC
cdr3_aa: CASSLAFEVPEQFF

v_call: TRBV11-3
j_call: TRBJ2-1
clone_size: .
d_call: .
cdr3_nt: TGTGCCAGCAGCTTAGTTAGGGGTGCCTACAATGAGCAGTTCTTC
cdr3_aa: CASSLVRGAYNEQFF

v_call: TRBV2
j_call: TRBJ1-1
clone_size: .
d_call: .
cdr3_nt: TGTGCCAGCAGTGACGGGGGGATGAACACTGAAGCTTTCTTT
cdr3_aa: CASSDGGMNTEAFF

v_call: TRBV10-2
j_call: TRBJ2-6
clone_size: .
d_call: .
cdr3_nt: TGCGCCAGCAAAAATAGAGGGGGAGACTCTGGGGCCAACGTCCTGACTTTC
cdr3_aa: CASKNRGGDSGANVLTF

v_call: TRBV25-1
j_call: TRBJ1-6
clone_size: .
d_call: TRBD1
cdr3_nt: TGTGCCAGCAGTGGACAGGGTTCGCGAGGCTCACCCCTCCACTTT
cdr3_aa: CASSGQGSRGSPLHF

v_call: TRBV3-1/TRBV3-2
j_call: TRBJ2-7
clone_size: .
d_call: .
cdr3_nt: TGTGCCAGCAGCCACCGGGCCTACGAGCAGTACTTC
cdr3_aa: CASSHRAYEQYF

v_call: TRBV7-2
j_call: TRBJ1-1
clone_size: .
d_call: TRBD1
cdr3_nt: TGTGCCAGCAGCTTTGGACAGGGAGAGACTGAAGCTTTCTTT
cdr3_aa: CASSFGQGETEAFF

v_call: TRBV18
j_call: TRBJ2-2
clone_size: once
d_call: TRBD1
cdr3_nt: TGTGCCAGCTCACCTCTTACTCCCGGGACAGTAAAGGCCGGGGAGCTGTTTTTT
cdr3_aa: CASSPLTPGTVKAGELFF

v_call: TRBV4-3
j_call: TRBJ1-1
clone_size: few
d_call: TRBD1
cdr3_nt: TGCGCCAGCAGCCTCTGGACAGGGGGGGCATATGACACTGAAGCTTTCTTT
cdr3_aa: CASSLWTGGAYDTEAFF

v_call: TRBV4-1
j_call: TRBJ1-2
clone_size: .
d_call: .
cdr3_nt: TGCGCCAGCAGCCCCTCGACGCGGGAGGGGGATGGCTACACCTTC
cdr3_aa: CASSPSTREGDGYTF

v_call: TRBV6-5
j_call: TRBJ1-2
clone_size: .
d_call: .
cdr3_nt: TGTGCCAGCAGCCGCGGGCGCCCTAACTATGGCTACACCTTC
cdr3_aa: CASSRGRPNYGYTF

v_call: TRBV4-3
j_call: TRBJ2-1
clone_size: .
d_call: .
cdr3_nt: TGCGCCAGCAGCCAAGATCGACAGAGATACAATGAGCAGTTCTTC
cdr3_aa: CASSQDRQRYNEQFF

v_call: TRBV7-9
j_call: TRBJ1-3
clone_size: .
d_call: .
cdr3_nt: TGTGCCAGCAGTCACGGGGGGGTGAAGTTTTCTGGAAACACCATATATTTT
cdr3_aa: CASSHGGVKFSGNTIYF

v_call: TRBV7-9
j_call: TRBJ1-6
clone_size: .
d_call: TRBD1
cdr3_nt: TGTGCCAGCAGGCAGGGGACAGGGACACCCCTCCACTTT
cdr3_aa: CASRQGTGTPLHF

v_call: TRBV27
j_call: TRBJ1-2
clone_size: .
d_call: TRBD1
cdr3_nt: TGTGCCAGCAGTGACTACTGGACAGGAGATACTAACTATGGCTACACCTTC
cdr3_aa: CASSDYWTGDTNYGYTF

v_call: TRBV11-2
j_call: TRBJ1-5
clone_size: .
d_call: .
cdr3_nt: TGTGCCAGCAGCTTAGGGGTCTTGGGAGGGAATCAGCCCCAGCATTTT
cdr3_aa: CASSLGVLGGNQPQHF

v_call: TRBV9
j_call: TRBJ1-2
clone_size: .
d_call: TRBD1
cdr3_nt: TGTGCCAGCAGCGTAGGGACAGGGAGCTATGGCTACACCTTC
cdr3_aa: CASSVGTGSYGYTF

v_call: TRBV28
j_call: TRBJ2-7
clone_size: .
d_call: TRBD2
cdr3_nt: TGTGCCAGCAGTCCTGGGGGACTAGCGGTCCACGAGCAGTACTTC
cdr3_aa: CASSPGGLAVHEQYF

v_call: TRBV21-1
j_call: TRBJ1-1
clone_size: .
d_call: .
cdr3_nt: TGTGCCAGCGGAAAGACAGGGGAGGTTGTAGGTATGGCTTTCTTT
cdr3_aa: CASGKTGEVVGMAFF

v_call: TRBV18
j_call: TRBJ2-1
clone_size: .
d_call: .
cdr3_nt: TGTGCCAGCTCACCGGAGATCGTCAATGAGCAGTTCTTC
cdr3_aa: CASSPEIVNEQFF

v_call: TRBV13
j_call: TRBJ2-7
clone_size: .
d_call: TRBD1
cdr3_nt: TGTGCCAGCAGACGAAGGGACAGCTCCTACGAGCAGTACTTC
cdr3_aa: CASRRRDSSYEQYF

v_call: TRBV5-4
j_call: TRBJ1-4
clone_size: .
d_call: .
cdr3_nt: TGTGCCAGCAGCTTGAGCGGTGAAAAACTGTTTTTT
cdr3_aa: CASSLSGEKLFF

v_call: TRBV7-8
j_call: TRBJ1-5
clone_size: .
d_call: .
cdr3_nt: TGTGCCAGCAGCTTAGTAGCAGGGGAGAATCAGCCCCAGCATTTT
cdr3_aa: CASSLVAGENQPQHF

v_call: TRBV3-1/TRBV3-2
j_call: TRBJ2-3
clone_size: once
d_call: .
cdr3_nt: TGTGCCAGCAGCCAAGAAGGGAGGCCAGATACGCAGTATTTT
cdr3_aa: CASSQEGRPDTQYF

v_call: TRBV4-3
j_call: TRBJ1-2
clone_size: .
d_call: .
cdr3_nt: TGCGCCAGCAGCCAAGAAAGACAGATCTACTATGGCTACACCTTC
cdr3_aa: CASSQERQIYYGYTF

v_call: TRBV18
j_call: TRBJ1-5
clone_size: .
d_call: TRBD1
cdr3_nt: TGTGCCAGCTCACCCACAACCCTCGGACAGGGAGACCAGCCCCAGCATTTT
cdr3_aa: CASSPTTLGQGDQPQHF

v_call: TRBV3-1/TRBV3-2
j_call: TRBJ2-5
clone_size: .
d_call: .
cdr3_nt: TGTGCCAGCAGCGCCCGCGGCCCTGAGAGGGAGACCCAGTACTTC
cdr3_aa: CASSARGPERETQYF

v_call: TRBV11-2
j_call: TRBJ1-1
clone_size: .
d_call: TRBD1
cdr3_nt: TGTGCCAGCAGCTTAAACAGGGGGAACACTGAAGCTTTCTTT
cdr3_aa: CASSLNRGNTEAFF

v_call: TRBV11-2
j_call: TRBJ2-3
clone_size: .
d_call: TRBD2
cdr3_nt: TGTGCCAGCAGCTATAAGCGGGGGATCACAGATACGCAGTATTTT
cdr3_aa: CASSYKRGITDTQYF

v_call: TRBV6-2/TRBV6-3
j_call: TRBJ2-3
clone_size: once
d_call: .
cdr3_nt: TGTGCCAGCAGTCCCGACAGAATAACAGATACGCAGTATTTT
cdr3_aa: CASSPDRITDTQYF

v_call: TRBV28
j_call: TRBJ2-7
clone_size: .
d_call: TRBD1
cdr3_nt: TGTGCCAGCACAGGGGGTTCAACCTACGAGCAGTACTTC
cdr3_aa: CASTGGSTYEQYF

v_call: TRBV4-1
j_call: TRBJ1-4
clone_size: .
d_call: TRBD1
cdr3_nt: TGCGCCAGCAGCCCACAGGGGCGGAGGGACGAAAAACTGTTTTTT
cdr3_aa: CASSPQGRRDEKLFF

v_call: TRBV7-2
j_call: TRBJ2-1
clone_size: .
d_call: .
cdr3_nt: TGTGCCAGCAGCTTAGCAGACTTCCCGGTGGGTGAGCAGTTCTTC
cdr3_aa: CASSLADFPVGEQFF

v_call: TRBV25-1
j_call: TRBJ2-1
clone_size: .
d_call: TRBD2
cdr3_nt: TGTGCCAGCAGTGAGCTAGCGGGCAGCTCCTACAATGAGCAGTTCTTC
cdr3_aa: CASSELAGSSYNEQFF

v_call: TRBV28
j_call: TRBJ1-6
clone_size: .
d_call: TRBD1
cdr3_nt: TGTGCCAGCAGTCCAAGGACAGGGCCCGTCCTGGGGGAATCCTCCTATAATTCACCCCTCCACTTT
cdr3_aa: CASSPRTGPVLGESSYNSPLHF

v_call: TRBV4-3
j_call: TRBJ2-4
clone_size: .
d_call: .
cdr3_nt: TGCGCCAGCAGCCAAGAGTCTCCTCTAGCCAAAAACATTCAGTACTTC
cdr3_aa: CASSQESPLAKNIQYF

v_call: TRBV28
j_call: TRBJ1-6
clone_size: .
d_call: TRBD1
cdr3_nt: TGTGCCAGCAGAGGGACAGCCAATTCACCCCTCCACTTT
cdr3_aa: CASRGTANSPLHF

v_call: TRBV28
j_call: TRBJ2-5
clone_size: .
d_call: TRBD2
cdr3_nt: TGTGCCGCAGGACTAGCGGGAGGAAGTGGGGGGGAGACCCAGTACTTC
cdr3_aa: CAAGLAGGSGGETQYF

v_call: TRBV27
j_call: TRBJ2-3
clone_size: .
d_call: .
cdr3_nt: TGTGCCAGCTGGAAGGGGTCAAGGGCAGATACGCAGTATTTT
cdr3_aa: CASWKGSRADTQYF

v_call: TRBV3-1/TRBV3-2
j_call: TRBJ2-5
clone_size: .
d_call: TRBD1
cdr3_nt: TGTGCCAGCAGCCGAACAGGGGCAGCTGGGACCCAGTACTTC
cdr3_aa: CASSRTGAAGTQYF

v_call: TRBV6-5
j_call: TRBJ1-2
clone_size: once
d_call: .
cdr3_nt: TGTGCCAGCAGTCCGCGCCGATCCCAAAACTATGGCTACACCTTC
cdr3_aa: CASSPRRSQNYGYTF

v_call: TRBV7-9
j_call: TRBJ2-5
clone_size: .
d_call: TRBD2
cdr3_nt: TGTGCCAGCAGCCAGGGACTAGCGGGAGGGGAGACCCAGTACTTC
cdr3_aa: CASSQGLAGGETQYF

v_call: TRBV2
j_call: TRBJ1-5
clone_size: .
d_call: TRBD1
cdr3_nt: TGTGCCAGCAGTAAGGGCCAGGGGGACCATCAGCCCCAGCATTTT
cdr3_aa: CASSKGQGDHQPQHF

v_call: TRBV19
j_call: TRBJ1-5
clone_size: .
d_call: TRBD1
cdr3_nt: TGTGCCAGTAGGCCGGACAGGGACAATCAGCCCCAGCATTTT
cdr3_aa: CASRPDRDNQPQHF

v_call: TRBV5-1
j_call: TRBJ1-1
clone_size: .
d_call: .
cdr3_nt: TGCGCCAGCAGCTTGGGTGGAGGGGCGCAGCACACTGAAGCTTTCTTT
cdr3_aa: CASSLGGGAQHTEAFF

v_call: TRBV5-1
j_call: TRBJ2-1
clone_size: once
d_call: TRBD2
cdr3_nt: TGCGCCAGCAGCGGTGGACTAGCGGGAGCCTATGAGCAGTTCTTC
cdr3_aa: CASSGGLAGAYEQFF

v_call: TRBV6-5
j_call: TRBJ2-5
clone_size: .
d_call: TRBD2
cdr3_nt: TGTGCCAGCAGCACGGGGGGTCTGGCAGAGACCCAGTACTTC
cdr3_aa: CASSTGGLAETQYF